This T cell receptor (beta chain) was recovered during a study of PD-1 blockade in mismatch repair-deficient tumors. Points from the study as a whole: Tumor-resident clones, often undetectable pretreatment in blood, expanded then contracted after pembrolizumab.

Details on this clone: Antigen unknown.

Only in-frame clones appear in the TCRdb table, and some are missing; sequencing was by immunoSEQ multiplex PCR. The top ten clones hold roughly 3.2% of a sample with around 16,000 clones, 65% to 85% of them seen once. Sample: PBMCs, taken 4 weeks after starting pembrolizumab. This clonotype was obtained from an adult with mismatch repair-deficient cancer.

The CDR3 nucleotides are TGTGCCAGCAGCTCCTCGGAGGTGCTAGCGGGAGTAGGTGAGCAGTTCTTC. Translating gives CASSSSEVLAGVGEQFF. The chain has TRBV7-3 and TRBJ2-1; 10 nucleotides match TRBD2. Germline loops: CDR1 SGHTA, CDR2 FQGTGA. V dropped 4 bases and J dropped 9; count of bases not matched to a gene: 15. This CDR3 is built from 17 residues.